A single sample is the source of the 26 T cell receptor beta chains below, sequenced in a study of blood T cell repertoires in COVID-19. Clones were sequenced by immunoSEQ multiplex PCR, and TCRdb holds only the in-frame ones, with some missing. This table holds some 110,000 clones, about 80% found once. The sequenced sample was peripheral blood. The source of these receptors is a woman older than 75 with active or convalescent COVID-19.

The chain couples TRBV29-1 to TRBJ1-3, with a possible D match to TRBD1 (6 bases). CDR1 and CDR2 from the germline V gene are SQVTM and ANQGSEA. Trimming stripped 1 base from V and 1 base from J, with 14 bases between. The CDR3 has 16 residues. The CDR3 loop is CSVEGRDIKSGNTIYF. DNA for the CDR3: TGCAGCGTTGAAGGACGGGACATCAAGTCTGGAAACACCATATATTTT.

Concerning this clone: Other DNA sequences within the sample encode an identical CDR3. The CDR3 sequence: CASSPGTGGLNTEAFF. CDR3 sequence (DNA): TGTGCCAGCTCACCAGGAACAGGGGGTTTGAACACTGAAGCTTTCTTT. The rearrangement joins TRBV18 to TRBJ1-1, with 8 bases fitting TRBD1. The junction had 5 bases not matched to a gene; V was cut back by 2 bases and J by 0 bases. The CDR3 has 16 amino acids. Germline CDR1 is KGHSH and CDR2 is LQKENI.

This chain connects TRBV29-1 to TRBJ1-5, with 10 positions matching TRBD1. Losses at the gene ends were 6 bases for V and 4 bases for J; bases not matched to a gene: 3. The CDR3 is made up of 13 amino acids. Per the germline V gene, CDR1 is SQVTM and CDR2 is ANQGSEA. The CDR3 nucleotides are TGCAGCGTCGGACAGGGGGTTAATCAGCCCCAGCATTTT. This codes for CSVGQGVNQPQHF.

The CDR3 DNA sequence: TGCGCCAGCAGCCAAGGCAGGTCCACTGAAGCTTTCTTT. It codes for CASSQGRSTEAFF. This rearrangement joins TRBV4-3 to TRBJ1-1; D not certain. This CDR3 contains 13 residues. V was pared by 1 base and J by 4 bases, with 7 bases between. The germline V gene encodes CDR1 LGHNA and CDR2 YSLEER.

J is TRBJ1-6 and V is TRBV18; TRBD1 agrees at 9 bases. With 2 bases clipped from V and 9 bases from J, the junction kept 11 bases outside the gene matches. This CDR3 comprises 17 residues. Germline V CDR1 and CDR2: KGHSH, LQKENI. The DNA for the CDR3 is TGTGCCAGCTCACCATTCACACAGGGGGCTTTTAGTTCACCCCTCCACTTT. Its translation is CASSPFTQGAFSSPLHF.

The chain uses TRBV5-4 and TRBJ2-1; TRBD1 matches at 8 bases. The CDR3 is 13 amino acids. Germline values: CDR1 SGHNT, CDR2 YYREEE (reference sequence). V trimming: 5 bases; J trimming: 8 bases; junction bases outside the gene matches: 6. CDR3 bases: TGTGCCAGCAGTCGTCAGGGGGCCTATGAGCAGTTCTTC. Translation gives CASSRQGAYEQFF.

This sequence joins TRBV28 and TRBJ2-7; tentatively, D is TRBD2 (5 bases). V was pared by 6 bases and J by 6 bases, with 12 bases between. Germline loops: CDR1 MDHEN, CDR2 SYDVKM. This CDR3 contains 12 residues. CDR3 nucleotide sequence: TGTGCCAGCAGACCCCTCGGAGGCGAGCAGTACTTC. This translates into CASRPLGGEQYF.

This chain links TRBV5-6 with TRBJ1-6; D possibly corresponds to TRBD1 (5 bases). The germline V and J ends were trimmed by 2 bases and 7 bases, with 13 bases remaining between them. CDR1 is SGHDT, CDR2 YYEEEE, per germline. The CDR3 totals 15 residues. The CDR3: CASSLDGGINSPLHF. CDR3 DNA sequence: TGTGCCAGCAGCTTAGACGGGGGGATCAATTCACCCCTCCACTTT.

The rearrangement joins TRBV19 to TRBJ1-1, with D unclear. V was pared by 2 bases and J by 4 bases, with 2 bases between. This CDR3 has 11 residues. CDR1 and CDR2 (germline): LNHDA, SQIVND (reference sequence). The CDR3 sequence is CASSILTEAFF. In DNA form, the CDR3 reads TGTGCCAGTAGTATACTCACTGAAGCTTTCTTT.

The gene calls are TRBV11-3 and TRBJ2-7; D possibly corresponds to TRBD2 (7 bases). CDR1 is SGHNT and CDR2 is YENEEA in the germline V gene. With 5 bases removed from V and 0 bases from J, the gap between germline ends came to 20 bases. The CDR3 runs 17 residues. The CDR3 loop is CASSPFEARGHSYEQYF. The CDR3 DNA reads as TGTGCCAGCAGCCCGTTCGAGGCGCGGGGGCACTCCTACGAGCAGTACTTC.

The J gene is TRBJ1-5, the V gene TRBV20-1; tentative D call: TRBD1 (5 bases). Germline V gene sequence: CDR1 DFQATT, CDR2 SNEGSKA (reference sequence). There are 15 residues in the CDR3. V was shortened by 3 bases and J by 4 bases, with 16 bases between the two germline ends. CDR3 sequence: CSASEPQGANQPQHF. In nucleotides, the CDR3 is TGCAGTGCTAGTGAGCCCCAAGGGGCTAATCAGCCCCAGCATTTT.

The chain carries TRBV7-8 and TRBJ2-5; the match to TRBD2 covers 8 bases. The CDR3 is made up of 14 amino acids. Trimming cost V 5 bases and J 5 bases; bases outside gene matches: 7. Germline CDR1 is SGHVS and CDR2 is FQNEAQ. The CDR3 loop reads CASSRGTRWETQYF. The DNA of the CDR3 is TGTGCCAGCAGCCGAGGGACTAGGTGGGAGACCCAGTACTTC.

The CDR3 DNA sequence: TGTGCCAGCAGCTCACTAGCGGGGGGGCAAGAGCAGTTCTTC. Translating it yields CASSSLAGGQEQFF. The V and J genes are TRBV3-1 (or the pseudogene TRBV3-2) and TRBJ2-1; 13 bases fit TRBD2. Per the germline V gene, CDR1 is LGHDT and CDR2 is YNNKEL (reference sequence). The CDR3 sequence is 14 residues long. V was pared by 5 bases and J by 10 bases, with 5 bases of the junction left unmatched.

V gene TRBV19 combines with J gene TRBJ2-7; a possible D gene is TRBD2 (5 bases). This CDR3 has 14 amino acids. Trimming cost V 1 base and J 4 bases, with 11 bases left between them. Germline V gene sequence: CDR1 LNHDA, CDR2 SQIVND (reference sequence). CDR3 in DNA: TGTGCCAGTAGTATAGGTGGGAGAGGATACGAGCAGTACTTC. Amino acid sequence: CASSIGGRGYEQYF.

The chain combines TRBV7-9 with TRBJ2-1; D is ambiguous. This CDR3 contains 15 residues. Germline-derived CDR1 and CDR2 are SEHNR and FQNEAQ (reference sequence). V was clipped by 7 bases and J by 1 base, with 14 bases between them. In DNA form, the CDR3 reads TGTGCCAGCAAAAGACTGCACGATTCCTACAATGAGCAGTTCTTC. Protein: CASKRLHDSYNEQFF.

This chain joins TRBV5-1 and TRBJ2-1; a possible D gene is TRBD2 (5 bases). The CDR3 totals 14 residues. Germline CDR1 and CDR2: SGHRS and YFSETQ. The V and J ends lost 2 bases and 6 bases respectively, with 12 bases between them. CDR3 coding DNA: TGCGCCAGCAGCTTAGACGTTCGGGGCAATGAGCAGTTCTTC. Translating it yields CASSLDVRGNEQFF.

The V gene is TRBV4-1, the J gene TRBJ1-1; D perhaps matches TRBD1 (6 bases). V lost 4 bases and J lost 7, with 16 bases in between. The CDR3 sequence is 14 residues long. Germline values: CDR1 MGHRA, CDR2 YSYEKL. Here the CDR3 DNA reads TGCGCCAGCAGCCGATCAGGGGAGGGGGTTGAAGCTTTCTTT. The encoded protein is CASSRSGEGVEAFF.

The chain has TRBV6-5 and TRBJ1-4; D not certain. The CDR3 totals 15 residues. V was clipped by 6 bases and J by 11 bases, with 22 bases between them. The germline V gene encodes CDR1 MNHEY and CDR2 SVGAGI. The CDR3 is CASRLTQSRNWKLFF. In DNA, the CDR3 is TGTGCCAGCAGACTCACTCAAAGCCGCAATTGGAAACTGTTTTTT.

The J gene is TRBJ2-5, the V gene TRBV5-1, with a possible D match to TRBD2 (7 bases). The CDR3 has 12 residues. V lost 5 bases and J lost 5, with 10 bases in between. Germline CDR1 and CDR2: SGHRS and YFSETQ. CDR3 bases: TGCGCCAGCAGAGGGGGGGAGGAGACCCAGTACTTC. Protein product: CASRGGEETQYF.

The chain carries TRBV7-2 and TRBJ1-2, with D possibly matching TRBD1 (5 bases). Germline assignment: CDR1 SGHTA and CDR2 FQGNSA. V was pared by 4 bases and J by 5 bases, with 11 bases between. This CDR3 has 13 amino acids. CDR3 protein: CASSSTGGYGYTF. DNA for the CDR3: TGTGCCAGCAGCTCGACGGGGGGTTATGGCTACACCTTC.

The chain combines TRBV2 with TRBJ2-7, with a tentative D call TRBD1 (6 bases). The CDR3 sequence is 14 residues long. Germline V gene data show CDR1 as SNHLY and CDR2 as FYNNEI. V was trimmed by 5 bases and J by 0 bases, leaving 11 bases between them. In nucleotides, the CDR3 is TGTGCCAGCAGTCCCGGGACAACCTCCTACGAGCAGTACTTC. Protein: CASSPGTTSYEQYF.

V and J are TRBV18 and TRBJ2-7, with 7 bases lining up with TRBD1. The V gene end was trimmed by 2 bases and the J gene end by 3 bases; junction bases not matched to a gene: 7. The CDR3 has 15 residues. Germline V lookup: CDR1 KGHSH, CDR2 LQKENI. The CDR3 region is CASSPATGQSYEQYF. In DNA form, the CDR3 reads TGTGCCAGCTCACCAGCGACGGGACAGAGCTACGAGCAGTACTTC.

The rearrangement uses TRBV6-1 and TRBJ1-4; D is perhaps TRBD1 (6 bases). The ends were cut back, 1 base at V and 6 bases at J, with 12 bases in the middle. CDR1 is MNHNS, CDR2 SASEGT, per germline. The CDR3 is 15 amino acids. In DNA, the CDR3 is TGTGCCAGCAGTGAAGTAGGAGGGGGGGATGAAAAACTGTTTTTT. Protein product: CASSEVGGGDEKLFF.

CDR3 sequence: CASSTFANSYNEQFF. Written as DNA, the CDR3 is TGTGCCAGTAGTACCTTCGCGAACTCCTACAATGAGCAGTTCTTC. V is TRBV19 and J is TRBJ2-1; no firm D call. Looked up from germline, CDR1 is LNHDA and CDR2 is SQIVND (reference sequence). This CDR3 spans 15 amino acids. Trimming stripped 4 bases from V and 0 bases from J, with 10 bases between.

This chain joins TRBV5-1 and TRBJ2-1, with unresolved D. Trimming stripped 1 base from V and 7 bases from J, with 6 bases between. The germline gives CDR1 SGHRS, CDR2 YFSETQ. This CDR3 has 12 residues. The CDR3 sequence: CASSLRVNEQFF. Written as DNA, the CDR3 is TGCGCCAGCAGCTTGAGAGTGAATGAGCAGTTCTTC. The full variable domain, with the rest looked up from reference TRBV5-1 and TRBJ2-1, is KAGVTQTPRYLIKTRGQQVTLSCSPISGHRSVSWYQQTPGQGLQFLFEYFSETQRNKGNFPGRFSGRQFSNSRSEMNVSTLELGDSALYLCASSLRVNEQFFGPGTRLTVL.

The chain combines TRBV24-1 with TRBJ2-7, with 7 bases fitting TRBD1. This CDR3 has 11 amino acids. Germline V gene lookup returns CDR1 KGHDR and CDR2 SFDVKD. V was clipped by 9 bases and J by 10 bases; unmatched bases: 8. The CDR3: CATLDRQGQYF. CDR3 nucleotide sequence: TGTGCCACCTTAGATCGACAGGGTCAGTACTTC.